Listed here are 17 T cell receptor beta chains from one sample, sequenced in a study of cytomegalovirus exposure and HLA in healthy donors. The PCR used 60 Vbeta and 13 Jbeta primers. Generated by immunoSEQ multiplex PCR, the TCRdb table keeps only in-frame clones and is missing some. The sample has 150,000 to 200,000 clones; 65% to 85% are singletons. Sequencing was done on a sample of PBMCs. Receptors originate from a man aged 45 to 65 in good health and CMV-seropositive.

The chain couples TRBV2 to TRBJ2-1; the D gene is possibly TRBD2 (5 bases). Germline CDR1 is SNHLY and CDR2 is FYNNEI. The CDR3 extends over 14 amino acids. V shed 4 bases and J shed 6 bases, with 13 bases lying between them. CDR3 DNA: TGTGCCAGCAGTGGTCCTCCTAGCAGCAATGAGCAGTTCTTC. It encodes CASSGPPSSNEQFF.

V usage is TRBV5-1 and J usage is TRBJ2-2; D gene unclear. Germline values: CDR1 SGHRS, CDR2 YFSETQ. The CDR3 extends over 17 amino acids. Trimming shortened V by 0 bases and J by 1 base, and 13 bases separated the two germline ends. The CDR3 protein is CASSLGAGLQNTGELFF. CDR3 sequence (DNA): TGCGCCAGCAGCTTGGGTGCTGGCTTACAGAACACCGGGGAGCTGTTTTTT.

The chain has TRBV18 and TRBJ1-1, with D maybe TRBD1 (5 bases). The CDR3 contains 14 residues. In germline, CDR1 is KGHSH, CDR2 LQKENI. Trimming removed 2 bases from V and 1 base from J, with 8 bases in between. Written as DNA, the CDR3 is TGTGCCAGCTCACCAATCAGGGCGAACACTGAAGCTTTCTTT. Amino acid sequence: CASSPIRANTEAFF.

The chain is built from TRBV9 and TRBJ2-7; D ambiguous. Trimming stripped 2 bases from V and 4 bases from J, with 16 bases between. This CDR3 has 15 residues. Germline V gives CDR1 SGDLS, CDR2 YYNGEE. For the CDR3, the DNA is TGTGCCAGCAGCGTGAGATACGGTTCCGGGTACGAGCAGTACTTC. It yields the protein CASSVRYGSGYEQYF.

The CDR3 loop reads CAWSREGGGSYGYTF. CDR3 nucleotides: TGTGCCTGGAGTCGCGAGGGGGGGGGATCCTATGGCTACACCTTC. This chain joins TRBV30 and TRBJ1-2; D may be TRBD1 (6 bases). CDR3 length equals 15 residues. The V gene lost 2 bases and the J gene lost 4 bases, with 17 bases spanning the gap. Looked up from germline, CDR1 is GTSNPN and CDR2 is SVGIG (reference sequence).

This clone was observed a few times. This chain joins TRBV9 and TRBJ2-2; D remains ambiguous. There are 14 residues in the CDR3. Trimming shortened V by 0 bases and J by 7 bases, and 10 bases separated the two germline ends. From germline, CDR1 is SGDLS and CDR2 YYNGEE. The CDR3 region is CASSVATTSGELFF. The DNA for the CDR3 is TGTGCCAGCAGCGTAGCAACAACAAGCGGGGAGCTGTTTTTT.

The gene calls are TRBV2 and TRBJ2-5; D gene uncertain. The CDR3 is made up of 13 amino acids. V was pared by 0 bases and J by 6 bases, with 8 bases between. Germline CDR1 SNHLY, CDR2 FYNNEI. The DNA for the CDR3 is TGTGCCAGCAGTGAAGCGCTCGAGAAGACCCAGTACTTC. It translates to CASSEALEKTQYF.

This clone was counted only a few times. The chain couples TRBV7-9 to TRBJ2-3, with 12 bases matching TRBD2. The V segment lost 11 bases and the J segment 3 bases; nucleotides outside the gene matches: 6. The germline gives CDR1 SEHNR, CDR2 FQNEAQ (reference sequence). This CDR3 contains 14 residues. The chain's CDR3 is CAGASGRGTDTQYF. The CDR3 DNA sequence: TGTGCCGGCGCTAGCGGGAGGGGGACAGATACGCAGTATTTT.

J is TRBJ2-1 and V is TRBV15; possible D gene TRBD2, 6 bases. Trimming removed 0 bases at V and 15 bases at J, with 21 bases between. CDR3 length: 15 amino acids. Germline assignment: CDR1 LNHNV and CDR2 YYDKDF (reference sequence). The CDR3 DNA sequence: TGTGCCACCAGCAGAGATGGGCTAGCGACGCCTCGGCGGTTCTTC. This codes for CATSRDGLATPRRFF.

The chain uses TRBV27 and TRBJ2-7; D is possibly TRBD2 (5 bases). V shed 6 bases and J shed 2 bases, with 14 bases lying between them. Germline V CDR1 and CDR2: MNHEY, SMNVEV (reference sequence). The CDR3 is made up of 14 amino acids. CDR3 in amino acids: CASRPGGTPYEQYF. The CDR3 nucleotides read TGTGCCAGCAGGCCCGGAGGTACTCCCTACGAGCAGTACTTC.

The rearrangement joins TRBV19 to TRBJ2-3; 8 bases are shared with TRBD2. The CDR3 is 15 amino acids. Germline CDR1 LNHDA, CDR2 SQIVND (reference sequence). Trimming took 4 bases from V and 9 from J; bases not matched to a gene: 12. CDR3 nucleotide sequence: TGTGCCAGTAGTACGTCCGGGACTAGAAGTGACACGCAGTATTTT. Amino acids: CASSTSGTRSDTQYF.

This chain links TRBV29-1 with TRBJ2-3; TRBD1 is a possible D gene (6 bases). Trimming took off 6 bases at V and 4 bases at J, with 11 bases between the two ends. Germline V gene sequence: CDR1 SQVTM, CDR2 ANQGSEA. There are 12 residues in the CDR3. The DNA for the CDR3 is TGCAGCGTGCGAGAGGGGGCAGATACGCAGTATTTT. This translates into CSVREGADTQYF.

This chain joins TRBV10-2 and TRBJ2-3; TRBD2 agrees at 9 bases. The CDR3 loop spans 16 amino acids. After removal of 6 bases from V and 2 bases from J, the junction contained 9 bases not matched to a gene. In germline, CDR1 is WSHSY, CDR2 SAAADI. CDR3 loop: CASRTGTSYITDTQYF. The CDR3 region has the DNA TGCGCCAGCAGGACGGGGACTAGCTACATCACAGATACGCAGTATTTT.

This clone was counted a few times. The rearrangement uses TRBV4-1 and TRBJ1-1; 9 bases fit TRBD1. The trim removed 6 bases at V and 1 base at J, leaving 6 bases unmatched. Germline-derived CDR1 and CDR2 are MGHRA and YSYEKL. CDR3 length equals 15 residues. CDR3 region: CASRPPGQGNTEAFF. The CDR3 DNA follows: TGCGCCAGCAGGCCGCCGGGACAGGGGAACACTGAAGCTTTCTTT.

The rearrangement links TRBV25-1 to TRBJ1-3, with D maybe TRBD1 (5 bases). This CDR3 has 13 amino acids. V was shortened by 6 bases and J by 1 base, with 7 bases between the two germline ends. Germline lookup yields CDR1 MGHDK and CDR2 SYGVNS. Written as DNA, the CDR3 is TGTGCCAGCAGACAGGAATCTGGAAACACCATATATTTT. It translates to CASRQESGNTIYF.

This chain links TRBV5-1 with TRBJ1-2; a possible D gene is TRBD1 (5 bases). The germline V gene has CDR1 SGHRS and CDR2 YFSETQ. This CDR3 is 14 amino acids long. Trimming left V 4 bases short and J 2 bases short, with 12 bases between. The CDR3 coding sequence is TGCGCCAGCAGCGGGTCAGGGTTGAACTATGGCTACACCTTC. Its protein product is CASSGSGLNYGYTF.

The rearrangement links TRBV2 to TRBJ1-2; 7 bases match TRBD1. The CDR3 runs to 14 residues. Trimming took 6 bases from V and 8 from J; bases not matched to a gene: 12. Germline loops: CDR1 SNHLY, CDR2 FYNNEI. CDR3 loop: CASRRGQGTGGYTF. The CDR3, as DNA: TGTGCCAGCAGGAGGGGGCAGGGGACGGGGGGCTACACCTTC.